This entry lists 22 T cell receptor beta chains sequenced from one sample in a study of OX40 agonist ivuxolimab in advanced cancers. Measured with immunoSEQ multiplex PCR; TCRdb has only the in-frame clones, and not every one. The sample has under 85,000 clones, around 94% seen once. The source was CD4+ or CD8+ T cells sorted from blood, collected in a trial of the OX40 agonist ivuxolimab. These receptors all come from an adult with an advanced solid tumor such as melanoma, head and neck, liver or kidney cancer.

The chain couples TRBV7-6 to TRBJ1-1; possible D gene TRBD1, 5 bases. This CDR3 contains 13 residues. Germline V lookup: CDR1 SGHVS, CDR2 FNYEAQ. V shed 5 bases and J shed 2 bases, with 9 bases lying between them. This chain's CDR3 is CASSQQENTEAFF. CDR3 nucleotide sequence: TGTGCCAGCAGCCAACAGGAAAACACTGAAGCTTTCTTT.

The chain uses TRBV6-1 and TRBJ2-3, with 10 bases fitting TRBD1. Germline CDR1 is MNHNS and CDR2 is SASEGT. J lost 3 bases, V lost 11 bases, and 5 bases had no gene match. This CDR3 has 13 residues. The CDR3 protein is CAGRDRGTDTQYF. In DNA form, the CDR3 reads TGTGCCGGCCGGGACAGGGGAACAGATACGCAGTATTTT.

This clone came up once. The chain employs TRBV6-1 and TRBJ1-2; D possibly corresponds to TRBD1 (5 bases). The CDR3 is 12 residues long. V lost 8 bases, J lost 5 bases, and 12 bases lay in between. CDR1 and CDR2 from the germline V gene are MNHNS and SASEGT. The CDR3 loop is CASEGSTYGYTF. CDR3 DNA sequence: TGTGCCAGCGAGGGGTCAACTTATGGCTACACCTTC.

CDR3 residues: CASRGTGRGEAFF. In DNA, the CDR3 is TGTGCCAGCAGAGGGACAGGGAGGGGTGAAGCTTTCTTT. The chain recombines TRBV6-4 with TRBJ1-1; 9 bases are shared with TRBD1. This CDR3 is built from 13 residues. In germline, CDR1 is MRHNA, CDR2 SNTAGT. With V trimmed by 6 bases and J by 7 bases, 6 bases remained unmatched.

V usage is TRBV7-3 and J usage is TRBJ2-5, with 7 bases lining up with TRBD1. The CDR3 contains 15 residues. V was clipped by 5 bases and J by 2 bases; unmatched bases: 8. Germline values: CDR1 SGHTA, CDR2 FQGTGA. In DNA form, the CDR3 reads TGTGCCAGCAGCCTCTACGGGACAGTACAAGAGACCCAGTACTTC. Translated: CASSLYGTVQETQYF.

The table lists this clone with a count of one. CDR3 in amino acids: CASSSGQGKHQPQHF. The CDR3 region has the DNA TGTGCCAGCAGTTCCGGACAGGGCAAACATCAGCCCCAGCATTTT. The chain employs TRBV28 and TRBJ1-5, with 8 bases that match TRBD1. V lost 4 bases and J lost 5; bases outside the gene matches: 7. This CDR3 is built from 15 residues. The germline V gene has CDR1 MDHEN and CDR2 SYDVKM.

As DNA, the CDR3 is TGTGCCAGCAGTGAAGGGGGCCCCCATCAGCCCCAGCATTTT. Translating it yields CASSEGGPHQPQHF. This chain joins TRBV2 and TRBJ1-5; TRBD1 is a possible D gene (5 bases). Trimming left V 1 base short and J 5 bases short, with 9 bases between. This CDR3 comprises 14 residues. The germline gives CDR1 SNHLY, CDR2 FYNNEI.

The chain recombines TRBV5-8 with TRBJ2-5, with D possibly TRBD1 on 8 matching bases. V was clipped by 4 bases and J by 4 bases, with 17 bases between them. Germline V CDR1 and CDR2: SGHTS, YDEGEE. This CDR3 comprises 15 residues. In DNA, the CDR3 is TGTGCCAGCAGCACTAAACAGGGGGGGGGAGAGACCCAGTACTTC. This translates into CASSTKQGGGETQYF.

This rearrangement joins TRBV18 to TRBJ1-5; 8 nucleotides line up with TRBD1. The V gene end was trimmed by 1 base and the J gene end by 4 bases; junction bases not matched to a gene: 6. This CDR3 has 16 residues. Germline CDR1 reads KGHSH; CDR2 reads LQKENI. CDR3 DNA sequence: TGTGCCAGCTCACCACAACAGGGGGTGGTGAATCAGCCCCAGCATTTT. Its translation: CASSPQQGVVNQPQHF.

V and J are TRBV29-1 and TRBJ2-5; D is tentatively TRBD1 or TRBD2 (5 bases each). Deletions cut 7 bases from V and 9 bases from J, with 9 bases between. The CDR3 spans 9 residues. Germline lookup yields CDR1 SQVTM and CDR2 ANQGSEA. This chain's CDR3 is CSAGSPQYF. CDR3 DNA sequence: TGCAGCGCAGGGAGTCCCCAGTACTTC. Filled out from reference TRBV29-1 and TRBJ2-5, the complete variable domain reads SAVISQKPSRDICQRGTSLTIQCQVDSQVTMMFWYRQQPGQSLTLIATANQGSEATYESGFVIDKFPISRPNLTFSTLTVSNMSPEDSSIYLCSAGSPQYFGPGTRLLVL.

This chain connects TRBV7-9 to TRBJ2-7, with TRBD2 as a possible D gene (5 bases). Per the germline V gene, CDR1 is SEHNR and CDR2 is FQNEAQ (reference sequence). V lost 1 base to trimming and J lost 0 bases, with 7 bases between them. The CDR3 has 14 residues. The CDR3 coding sequence is TGTGCCAGCAGCTTAGGCCTAGCCTCCTACGAGCAGTACTTC. It codes for CASSLGLASYEQYF.

This clone was detected only a few times. The genes are TRBV7-2 and TRBJ2-7; D remains unclear. The CDR3 spans 13 residues. CDR1 SGHTA and CDR2 FQGNSA come from the germline V gene. V was pared by 5 bases and J by 2 bases, with 10 bases between. The chain's CDR3 is CASSPTPPYEQYF. The DNA for the CDR3 is TGTGCCAGCAGCCCAACGCCACCCTACGAGCAGTACTTC.

Notes on this clone: Other DNA sequences in the sample encode the same CDR3. The chain links TRBV28 to TRBJ2-5, with D hard to call. The CDR3 has 11 residues. V shed 3 bases and J shed 3 bases, with 2 bases lying between them. Germline-derived CDR1 and CDR2 are MDHEN and SYDVKM. CDR3 protein: CASSFEETQYF. The CDR3 coding sequence is TGTGCCAGCAGTTTTGAAGAGACCCAGTACTTC.

The chain is built from TRBV7-2 and TRBJ2-4; 8 bases agree with TRBD2. V dropped 5 bases and J dropped 2; count of bases not matched to a gene: 8. Per the germline V gene, CDR1 is SGHTA and CDR2 is FQGNSA. This CDR3 has 16 amino acids. The CDR3 is CASSPRGGISKNIQYF. The CDR3 bases are TGTGCCAGCAGCCCCCGGGGGGGGATATCCAAAAACATTCAGTACTTC.

This clone was counted a single time. One junction end disagrees with the germline gene, perhaps due to a read error. V and J are TRBV5-1 and TRBJ2-6; D is perhaps TRBD1 (5 bases). Germline V CDR1 and CDR2: SGHRS, YFSETQ. CDR3 length: 15 amino acids. CDR3 DNA sequence: TGCGCCAGCAGACAGGCGATCTCTGGGGCCAACGTCCCGACTTTC. Translation: CASRQAISGANVPTF.

This chain links TRBV9 with TRBJ2-1; 10 bases map to TRBD2. Per the germline V gene, CDR1 is SGDLS and CDR2 is YYNGEE. J was trimmed by 10 bases and V by 2 bases; bases with no gene match: 3. The CDR3 loop spans 13 amino acids. CDR3 nucleotide sequence: TGTGCCAGCAGCGTCGGACTAGCGGAAGAGCAGTTCTTC. It yields the protein CASSVGLAEEQFF.

The chain links TRBV7-2 to TRBJ1-5; unclear D gene. This CDR3 comprises 13 residues. Germline V gene data show CDR1 as SGHTA and CDR2 as FQGNSA. Trimming removed 5 bases at V and 7 bases at J, with 12 bases between. DNA for the CDR3: TGTGCCAGCAGCCTTTCGGGGTTCCAGCCCCAGCATTTT. Its protein product is CASSLSGFQPQHF.

The chain is built from TRBV11-3 and TRBJ2-3; 7 bases align to TRBD1. Trimming took 5 bases from V and 8 from J; bases not matched to a gene: 13. The length of the CDR3 is 15 residues. Germline V gene sequence: CDR1 SGHNT, CDR2 YENEEA. The DNA for the CDR3 is TGTGCCAGCAGCCCCCGACGCCAGGGGGATGCTACGCAGTATTTT. This sequence encodes CASSPRRQGDATQYF.

V is TRBV19 and J is TRBJ2-1; no clear D. The V gene's germline CDR1 is LNHDA and CDR2 SQIVND (reference sequence). Trimming shortened V by 2 bases and J by 4 bases, and 12 bases separated the two germline ends. This CDR3 has 15 residues. DNA for the CDR3: TGTGCCAGTAGTATATCCGCCAGTCGGTACAATGAGCAGTTCTTC. Residues: CASSISASRYNEQFF.

The genes are TRBV5-4 and TRBJ1-2; unclear D gene. Looked up from germline, CDR1 is SGHNT and CDR2 is YYREEE (reference sequence). The CDR3 totals 13 residues. Trimming removed 6 bases at V and 4 bases at J, with 13 bases between. CDR3 residues: CASTQPGTYGYTF. The CDR3 region has the DNA TGTGCCAGCACCCAGCCCGGTACCTATGGCTACACCTTC.

The V call is TRBV29-1, the J call TRBJ1-1; possibly TRBD1 for D (6 bases). CDR1 and CDR2 (germline): SQVTM, ANQGSEA. The V gene lost 7 bases and the J gene lost 5 bases, with 17 bases spanning the gap. The CDR3 sequence is 13 residues long. Here the CDR3 reads CSGEARRGTEAFF. CDR3 sequence (DNA): TGCAGCGGAGAGGCAAGGAGGGGGACTGAAGCTTTCTTT.

The chain is built from TRBV6-5 and TRBJ2-7; D perhaps matches TRBD1 (7 bases). The CDR3 is 16 amino acids. Trimming left V 0 bases short and J 5 bases short, with 17 bases between. CDR1 and CDR2 from the germline V gene are MNHEY and SVGAGI. DNA of the CDR3: TGTGCCAGCAGTTACTCAGGGGCAGGGGGGCTCAACGAGCAGTACTTC. Translation: CASSYSGAGGLNEQYF.